Sequencing of this TCR beta chain was carried out in a study of blood T cell dynamics during melanoma immunotherapy. Stated time point: week 3, after first cycle of checkpoint inhibitor. CDR1 and CDR2 from the germline V gene are LGHNA and YSLEER. The CDR3 is 14 amino acids. The V gene lost 4 bases and the J gene lost 9 bases, with 13 bases spanning the gap. Data came from immunoSEQ multiplex PCR; TCRdb stores just in-frame clones and leaves some out. The sample gives around 12,000 clones, less than 90% of which show up once; approximately 15% is in the top ten. The TCR comes from a human donor with melanoma. The source material was blood, sampled from a patient treated with checkpoint blockade. V gene TRBV4-3 combines with J gene TRBJ1-6; D is unclear. CDR3 in DNA: TGCGCCAGCAGCCCAACCCTAGAGGGTTCACCCCTCCACTTT. Translation gives CASSPTLEGSPLHF.